The 21 T cell receptor beta chains presented below share a single source sample, sequenced in a study of spatial heterogeneity in lung cancer. Noted time point: sample taken at primary tumor resection. TCRdb fed the 5' RACE reads into MiXCR, producing one record per CDR3 protein. This table holds about 48,000 distinct CDR3 sequences, approximately 5.7% found once. The material was PBMCs, obtained at surgery. The source of these receptors is a male donor with early-stage non-small cell lung cancer.

In its sample, this clonotype was seen many times. The chain uses TRBV29-1 and TRBJ2-5, with 7 bases matching TRBD2. From germline, CDR1 is SQVTM and CDR2 ANQGSEA. The CDR3 runs to 13 residues. The V segment lost 1 base and the J segment 2 bases; nucleotides outside the gene matches: 1. This CDR3 reads CSVEGTRQETQYF. In DNA, the CDR3 is TGCAGCGTTGAAGGGACTAGACAAGAGACCCAGTACTTC.

This clonotype was seen repeatedly, ten times or more. The chain uses TRBV20-1 and TRBJ2-7; 7 positions agree with TRBD2. There are 16 residues in the CDR3. The V segment lost 5 bases and the J segment 5 bases; nucleotides outside the gene matches: 18. Germline V gene lookup returns CDR1 DFQATT and CDR2 SNEGSKA (reference sequence). The CDR3 sequence is CSAPPPKAGPLHEQYF. Written as DNA, the CDR3 is TGCAGTGCTCCCCCCCCCAAAGCGGGACCATTACACGAGCAGTACTTC.

Notes on this clonotype: The CDR3 ends on some other residue instead of the conserved phenylalanine or tryptophan, so this is likely a read error. The V and J genes are TRBV28 and TRBJ2-5, with 11 bases aligning to TRBD2. Germline V CDR1 and CDR2: MDHEN, SYDVKM. The CDR3 contains 15 residues. With V trimmed by 5 bases and J by 5 bases, 7 bases remained unmatched. The CDR3 coding sequence is TGTGCCAGCAGTACCCAGACTAGCGGGATTGAGACCCAGTACTCC. Its translation: CASSTQTSGIETQYS.

This clonotype showed up many times. The chain is built from TRBV7-9 and TRBJ2-5; D might be TRBD2 (5 bases). This CDR3 spans 15 amino acids. Germline CDR1 SEHNR, CDR2 FQNEAQ (reference sequence). With 1 base removed from V and 3 bases from J, the gap between germline ends came to 12 bases. The CDR3 reads CASSLGGLSEETQYF. The CDR3 DNA reads TGTGCCAGCAGCTTAGGAGGACTTTCGGAAGAGACCCAGTACTTC.

This clonotype was seen only a few times. The chain has TRBV5-1 and TRBJ2-1; D is unresolved. There are 14 residues in the CDR3. From germline, CDR1 is SGHRS and CDR2 YFSETQ. Trimming left V 4 bases short and J 4 bases short, with 12 bases between. CDR3: CASSTDPLYNEQFF. In nucleotides, the CDR3 is TGCGCCAGCAGCACGGACCCCCTTTACAATGAGCAGTTCTTC.

The table lists this clonotype with many counts. The rearrangement uses TRBV29-1 and TRBJ2-2; D might be TRBD1 or TRBD2, each matching 6 bases. V dropped 6 bases and J dropped 0 bases, with 11 bases sitting between them. The CDR3 spans 14 residues. Looked up from germline, CDR1 is SQVTM and CDR2 is ANQGSEA. The CDR3 coding sequence is TGCAGCGTGGGGGCGGGACCGAACACCGGGGAGCTGTTTTTT. It is translated as CSVGAGPNTGELFF.

This clonotype was detected many times. The gene calls are TRBV6-2 or TRBV6-3 and TRBJ2-2; 13 positions agree with TRBD2. The germline V gene encodes CDR1 MNHEY and CDR2 SVGEGT. CDR3 size: 16 residues. The V and J ends lost 5 bases and 4 bases, in that order; junction bases with no gene match: 4. CDR3 DNA: TGTGCCAGCAGTCAACTAGCGGGAGGGCTCACCGGGGAGCTGTTTTTT. Its translation: CASSQLAGGLTGELFF.

This clonotype was seen repeatedly, ten times or more. The chain combines TRBV7-2 with TRBJ2-1, with 9 bases fitting TRBD2. Losses at the gene ends were 4 bases for V and 2 bases for J; bases not matched to a gene: 3. The CDR3 is 15 amino acids. Looked up from germline, CDR1 is SGHTA and CDR2 is FQGNSA. Here the CDR3 DNA reads TGTGCCAGCAGCTCCCTAGCGGGGACCTACAATGAGCAGTTCTTC. It encodes CASSSLAGTYNEQFF.

This clonotype showed up many times. This chain links TRBV12-3 or TRBV12-4 with TRBJ2-7, with unresolved D. This CDR3 is built from 14 residues. Trimming pared 5 bases from V and 2 bases from J, leaving 13 bases between. CDR3 sequence: CASSPPAIPYEQYF. The CDR3 nucleotides are TGTGCCAGCAGTCCCCCGGCCATTCCCTACGAGCAGTACTTC.

This clonotype was counted ten times or more. This chain joins TRBV25-1 and TRBJ1-1; the D is unclear. The CDR3 sequence is 13 residues long. Looked up from germline, CDR1 is MGHDK and CDR2 is SYGVNS. Trimming removed 5 bases at V and 1 base at J, with 8 bases between. CDR3 sequence (DNA): TGTGCCAGCAGTCGAAAGGGGAACACTGAAGCTTTCTTT. Encoded protein: CASSRKGNTEAFF.

Many counts were recorded for this clonotype. This chain links TRBV7-9 with TRBJ2-7; D gene unclear. This CDR3 contains 12 residues. The germline V gene encodes CDR1 SEHNR and CDR2 FQNEAQ (reference sequence). V was trimmed by 5 bases and J by 1 base, leaving 6 bases between them. The CDR3 region is CASSAESYEQYF. DNA of the CDR3: TGTGCCAGCAGCGCCGAATCCTACGAGCAGTACTTC.

This clonotype was picked up a small number of times. The CDR3 here is CASSYRSGSYNEQFF. The CDR3 region has the DNA TGTGCCAGCAGTTATAGAAGCGGGAGCTACAATGAGCAGTTCTTC. V gene TRBV6-2 or TRBV6-3 combines with J gene TRBJ2-1; 8 bases map to TRBD2. The germline V gene has CDR1 MNHEY and CDR2 SVGEGT. The CDR3 is 15 residues long. The V segment lost 3 bases and the J segment 3 bases; nucleotides outside the gene matches: 4.

In this sample, this clonotype turned up many times. The chain is built from TRBV12-5 and TRBJ2-2; TRBD2 is a possible D gene (6 bases). This CDR3 is built from 15 residues. V dropped 0 bases and J dropped 4 bases, with 9 bases sitting between them. CDR1 is LGHNT, CDR2 FRNRAP, per germline. CDR3 sequence: CASGLVRESTGELFF. The CDR3 nucleotides are TGTGCTAGTGGTTTGGTACGGGAGAGCACCGGGGAGCTGTTTTTT.

This clonotype was seen many times. This rearrangement joins TRBV28 to TRBJ1-5; a weak D match, TRBD1 (5 bases). Per the germline V gene, CDR1 is MDHEN and CDR2 is SYDVKM. This CDR3 comprises 14 residues. With 6 bases removed from V and 3 bases from J, the gap between germline ends came to 12 bases. The CDR3, as DNA: TGTGCCAGCAGCGGCGACAGTTTCAATCAGCCCCAGCATTTT. Translating it yields CASSGDSFNQPQHF.

This clonotype was recorded at least ten times. The chain employs TRBV20-1 and TRBJ2-3, with D perhaps matching TRBD2 (5 bases). This CDR3 has 14 amino acids. Germline CDR1 reads DFQATT; CDR2 reads SNEGSKA (reference sequence). The V gene lost 6 bases and the J gene lost 6 bases, with 19 bases spanning the gap. The CDR3 nucleotides are TGCAGTGCCCCGTCCGGCACGCGAGGGGATACGCAGTATTTT. As protein: CSAPSGTRGDTQYF.

The chain recombines TRBV20-1 with TRBJ1-6; no firm D call. The length of the CDR3 is 14 residues. Germline CDR1 is DFQATT and CDR2 is SNEGSKA (reference sequence). Trimming stripped 8 bases from V and 1 base from J, with 12 bases between. Here the CDR3 reads CSLQDGSYNSPLHF. CDR3 coding DNA: TGCAGTCTCCAGGACGGTTCCTATAATTCACCCCTCCACTTT.

This clonotype has a count of ten or more. V and J are TRBV29-1 and TRBJ2-1, with D perhaps matching TRBD1 or TRBD2 (6 bases each). The CDR3 has 14 amino acids. The V end lost 7 bases, the J end lost 0 bases, and 13 bases lay between the germline ends. From germline, CDR1 is SQVTM and CDR2 ANQGSEA. CDR3 protein: CSAGGVSSYNEQFF. The CDR3 DNA reads as TGCAGCGCCGGGGGCGTGAGCTCCTACAATGAGCAGTTCTTC.

At least ten counts were recorded for this clonotype. The chain is built from TRBV20-1 and TRBJ2-1, with 11 bases that match TRBD2. CDR1 is DFQATT, CDR2 SNEGSKA, per germline (reference sequence). Germline trimming cut 8 bases from V and 2 bases from J; bases unmatched to any gene: 5. The CDR3 length is 14 residues. The CDR3 region is CSLAGGTPYNEQFF. The CDR3 DNA sequence: TGCAGTCTAGCGGGAGGTACCCCCTACAATGAGCAGTTCTTC.

Many counts were recorded for this clonotype. The genes are TRBV25-1 and TRBJ2-2; D remains ambiguous. This CDR3 region has 14 residues. Trimming cost V 3 bases and J 11 bases, with 16 bases left between them. Germline V lookup: CDR1 MGHDK, CDR2 SYGVNS. The CDR3, as DNA: TGTGCCAGCAGTGACCCAGGCACCGACATCGAGCTGTTTTTT. Protein product: CASSDPGTDIELFF.

This clonotype was picked up many times. J is TRBJ2-7 and V is TRBV7-2; 10 nucleotides align to TRBD2. The trim removed 3 bases at V and 2 bases at J, leaving 1 base unmatched. This CDR3 has 14 residues. Germline loops: CDR1 SGHTA, CDR2 FQGNSA. The CDR3 protein is CASSFTSGAYEQYF. The CDR3 DNA is TGTGCCAGCAGCTTTACTAGCGGGGCCTACGAGCAGTACTTC.

This clonotype was seen at least ten times. V is TRBV7-2 and J is TRBJ2-7; D possibly corresponds to TRBD1 (6 bases). The CDR3 covers 13 residues. Germline CDR1 SGHTA, CDR2 FQGNSA. With 8 bases removed from V and 1 base from J, the gap between germline ends came to 12 bases. CDR3 nucleotide sequence: TGTGCCAGCTCCAGGGGTGGGTCCTACGAGCAGTACTTC. Translated, it gives CASSRGGSYEQYF.